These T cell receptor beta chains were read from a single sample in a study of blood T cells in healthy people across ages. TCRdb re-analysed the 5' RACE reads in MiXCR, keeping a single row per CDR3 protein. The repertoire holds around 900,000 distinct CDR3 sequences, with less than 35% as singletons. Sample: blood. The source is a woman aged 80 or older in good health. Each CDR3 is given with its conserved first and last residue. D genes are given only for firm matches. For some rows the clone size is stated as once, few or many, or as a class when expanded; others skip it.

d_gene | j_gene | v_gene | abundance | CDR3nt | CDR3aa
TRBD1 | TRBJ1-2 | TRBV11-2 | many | TGTGCCAGCAGCTTAGTTGGGGACAGAGATGGCTACACCTTC | CASSLVGDRDGYTF
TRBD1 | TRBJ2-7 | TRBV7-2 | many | TGTGCCAGCAGCTTAACAGGGGGCGTCCCCTACGAGCAGTACTTC | CASSLTGGVPYEQYF
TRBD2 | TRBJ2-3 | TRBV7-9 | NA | TGTGCCAGCAGCTTACTTGCGGGGGACGGGTATTTT | CASSLLAGDGYF
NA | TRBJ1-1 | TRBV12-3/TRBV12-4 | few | TGTGCCAGCAGTCTTCGTATTTCCCAGAACACTGAAGCTTTCTTT | CASSLRISQNTEAFF
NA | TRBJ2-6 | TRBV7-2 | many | TGTGCCAGCAGCCGAACTGTGGCTGGGGCCAACGTCCTGACTTTC | CASSRTVAGANVLTF
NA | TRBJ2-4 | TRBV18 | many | TGTGCCAGCTCACCAGGGTTCTCGATAGCCAAAAACATTCAGTACTTC | CASSPGFSIAKNIQYF
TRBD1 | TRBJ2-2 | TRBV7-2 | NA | TGTGCCAGCGGCCGGGACAGGGTTACCGGGGAGCTGTTTTTT | CASGRDRVTGELFF
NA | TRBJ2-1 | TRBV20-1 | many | TGCAGTGCTAGAGACCCCCGACGGATTAATGAGCAGTTCTTC | CSARDPRRINEQFF
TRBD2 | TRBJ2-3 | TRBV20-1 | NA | TGCAGTGCTAGAATTAGCGGGGGGGTCGTCACAGATACGCAGTATTTT | CSARISGGVVTDTQYF
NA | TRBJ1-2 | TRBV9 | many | TGTGCCAGCAGCGTTGCTACAGCTTCAAACTATGGCTACACCTTC | CASSVATASNYGYTF
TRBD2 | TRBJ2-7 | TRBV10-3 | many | TGTGCCATCAGTGACCTGGGGACTAGCGCCGAGCAGTACTTC | CAISDLGTSAEQYF
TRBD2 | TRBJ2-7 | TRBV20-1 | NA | TGCAGTGCTAGCGGACTAGCGGGAGCTCAGTCCTACGAGCAGTACTTC | CSASGLAGAQSYEQYF
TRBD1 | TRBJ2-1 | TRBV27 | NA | TGTGCCAGCAGTTCCCGGGGACAGGGGGACACCTACGAGCAGTTCTTC | CASSSRGQGDTYEQFF
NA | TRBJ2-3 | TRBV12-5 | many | TGTGCTAGTGGTTTACGGGACACAGATACGCAGTATTTT | CASGLRDTDTQYF
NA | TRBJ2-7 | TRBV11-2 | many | TGTGCCAGCAGCTACCGGGTCACTATCTCCTACGAGCAGTACTTC | CASSYRVTISYEQYF
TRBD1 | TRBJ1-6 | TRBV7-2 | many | TGTGCCAGCAGCTTAGCCGGGACAGGGAATTCACCCCTCCACTTT | CASSLAGTGNSPLHF
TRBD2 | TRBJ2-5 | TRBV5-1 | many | TGCGCCAGCAGCGAAATAGCGGGGGCCGGGGAGACCCAGTACTTC | CASSEIAGAGETQYF
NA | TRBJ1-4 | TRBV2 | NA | TGTGCCAGCAGGGGTACAGGGCCCCCTGAAAAACTGTTTTTT | CASRGTGPPEKLFF
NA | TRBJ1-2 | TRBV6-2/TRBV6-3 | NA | TGTGCCAGCAGCCCCGCGGGGACGCTCCAGGGCTACACCTTC | CASSPAGTLQGYTF
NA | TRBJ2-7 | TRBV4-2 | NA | TGTGCCAGCAGCCAAGAAATTGGTTACTCCTACGAGCAGTACTTC | CASSQEIGYSYEQYF
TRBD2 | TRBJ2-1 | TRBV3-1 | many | TGTGCCAGCAGCCGACTAGCGGGGGGGCGGGATGAGCAGTTCTTC | CASSRLAGGRDEQFF
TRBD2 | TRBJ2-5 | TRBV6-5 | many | TGTGCCAGCAGTCGAGCGGGGGGAATGCAAGAGACCCAGTACTTC | CASSRAGGMQETQYF
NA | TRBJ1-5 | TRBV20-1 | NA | TGCAGTGCTAGGGGAGTGGGACGGCCTGGGAGCAATCAGCCCCAGCATTTT | CSARGVGRPGSNQPQHF
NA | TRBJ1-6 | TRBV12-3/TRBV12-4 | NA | TGTGCCAGCAGTTTTAAGGGGGGCGCTGGGGGTTCACCCCTCCACTTT | CASSFKGGAGGSPLHF
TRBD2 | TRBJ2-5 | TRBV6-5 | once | TGTGCCAGCAGTTACTCGGTTAACGGGGGGGCATATGGAGAGACCCAGTACTTC | CASSYSVNGGAYGETQYF
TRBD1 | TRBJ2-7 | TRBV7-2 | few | TGTGCCAGCAGCTTAAACGGACAGGAAGGCTACGAGCAGTACTTC | CASSLNGQEGYEQYF
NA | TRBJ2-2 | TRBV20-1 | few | TGCAGTGCTCCCAAGGGAGACAGGATGAACACCGGGGAGCTGTTTTTT | CSAPKGDRMNTGELFF
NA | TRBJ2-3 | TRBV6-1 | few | TGTGCCAGCAGTGAGGACAGAACCGCTAGCACAGATACGCAGTATTTT | CASSEDRTASTDTQYF